This T cell receptor beta chain was observed in a study of blood T cells in healthy people across ages. A J-beta primer mix and a sample-barcoded 5' primer were used in a second PCR of about 7 to 12 cycles. The authors tagged each cDNA molecule using a template-switch adaptor with 12 random nucleotides. TCRdb reprocessed the 5' RACE reads with MiXCR, giving one entry per CDR3 protein. The data contain around 1,500,000 distinct CDR3 sequences, 25% to 30% of them seen just once; the ten biggest clones take up 7.7%. The CDR3 sequence is 16 residues long. V shed 5 bases and J 6 bases; nucleotides not matched to a gene: 14. The germline V gene encodes CDR1 SEHNR and CDR2 FQNEAQ (reference sequence). The total RNA that was extracted per sample amounted to at least 5.5 micrograms.

The specimen was blood. The clonotype originates from a woman in her 30s in good health. The V and J genes are TRBV7-9 and TRBJ2-7, with 9 bases that match TRBD2. The CDR3 DNA reads as TGTGCCAGCAGCCCCGTACGGACTAGCGATGGGGCCGAGCAGTACTTC. Translating it yields CASSPVRTSDGAEQYF.